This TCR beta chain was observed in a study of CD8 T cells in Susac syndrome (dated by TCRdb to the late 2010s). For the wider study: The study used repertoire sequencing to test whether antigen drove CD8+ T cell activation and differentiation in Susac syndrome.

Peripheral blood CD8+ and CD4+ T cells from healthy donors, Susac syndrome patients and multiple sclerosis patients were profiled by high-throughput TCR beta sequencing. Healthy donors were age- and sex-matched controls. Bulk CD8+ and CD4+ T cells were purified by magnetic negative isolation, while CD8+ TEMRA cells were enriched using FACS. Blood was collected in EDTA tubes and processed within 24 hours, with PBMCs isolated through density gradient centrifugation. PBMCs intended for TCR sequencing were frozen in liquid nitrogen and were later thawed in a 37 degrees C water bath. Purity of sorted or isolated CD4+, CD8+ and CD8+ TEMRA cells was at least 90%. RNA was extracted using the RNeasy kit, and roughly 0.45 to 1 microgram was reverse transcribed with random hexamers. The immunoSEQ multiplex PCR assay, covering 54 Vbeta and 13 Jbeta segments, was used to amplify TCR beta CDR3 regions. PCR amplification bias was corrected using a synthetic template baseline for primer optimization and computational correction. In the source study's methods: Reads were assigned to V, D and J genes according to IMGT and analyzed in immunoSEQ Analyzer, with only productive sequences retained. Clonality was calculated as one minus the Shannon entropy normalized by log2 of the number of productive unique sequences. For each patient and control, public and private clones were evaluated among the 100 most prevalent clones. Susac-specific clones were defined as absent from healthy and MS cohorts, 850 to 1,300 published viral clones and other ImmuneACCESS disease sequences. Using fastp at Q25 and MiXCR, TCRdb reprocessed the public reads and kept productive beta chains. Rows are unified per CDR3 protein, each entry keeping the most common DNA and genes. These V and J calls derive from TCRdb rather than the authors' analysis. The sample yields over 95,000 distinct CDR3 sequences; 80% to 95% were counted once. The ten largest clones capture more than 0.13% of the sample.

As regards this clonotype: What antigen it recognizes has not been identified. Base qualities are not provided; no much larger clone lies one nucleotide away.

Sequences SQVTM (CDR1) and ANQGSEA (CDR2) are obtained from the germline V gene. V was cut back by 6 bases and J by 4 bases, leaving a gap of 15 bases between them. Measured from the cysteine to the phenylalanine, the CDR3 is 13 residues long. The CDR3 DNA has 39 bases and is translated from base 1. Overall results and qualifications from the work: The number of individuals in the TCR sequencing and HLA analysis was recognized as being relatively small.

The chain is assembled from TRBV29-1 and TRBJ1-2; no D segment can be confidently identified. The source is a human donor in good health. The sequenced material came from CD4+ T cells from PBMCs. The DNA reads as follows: TGCAGCGTGGGCGAGGGCGGGCCCTATGGCTACACCTTC. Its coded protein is CSVGEGGPYGYTF.